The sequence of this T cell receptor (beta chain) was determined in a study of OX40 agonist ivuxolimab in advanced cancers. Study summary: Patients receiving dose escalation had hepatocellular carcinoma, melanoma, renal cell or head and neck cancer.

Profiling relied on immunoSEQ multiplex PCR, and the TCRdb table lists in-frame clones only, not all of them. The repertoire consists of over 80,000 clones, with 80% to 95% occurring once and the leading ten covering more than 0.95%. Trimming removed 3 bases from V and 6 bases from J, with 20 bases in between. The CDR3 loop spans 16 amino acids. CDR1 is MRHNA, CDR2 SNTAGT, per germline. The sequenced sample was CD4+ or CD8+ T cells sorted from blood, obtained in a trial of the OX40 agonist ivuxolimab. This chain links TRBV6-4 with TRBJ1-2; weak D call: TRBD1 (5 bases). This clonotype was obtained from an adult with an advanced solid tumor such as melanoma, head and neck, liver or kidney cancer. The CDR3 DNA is TGTGCCAGCAGTGAGGATCAGGCTCGGGGACGAGATGGCTACACCTTC. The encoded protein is CASSEDQARGRDGYTF.